Below are 31 T cell receptor beta chains sequenced from a single sample in a study of shared clonotypes between healthy human individuals. Produced via immunoSEQ multiplex PCR; TCRdb's table is partial and in-frame only. The table includes around 2.5 million clones, 80% to 95% detected once. Material for sequencing was naive CD4+ T cells from PBMCs. Specified subset: CD45RA+ positively selected. These receptor sequences come from a man between 18 and 35 years old in good health. Some clones in this sample may be carry-over from other donors' samples.

This clone has a single count. The chain combines TRBV2 with TRBJ2-3; 12 positions match TRBD2. Trimming cost V 5 bases and J 7 bases; bases outside gene matches: 7. CDR1 SNHLY and CDR2 FYNNEI come from the germline V gene. The CDR3 has 15 amino acids. In DNA, the CDR3 is TGTGCCAGCAGTCCTGGACTAGCGGGACTTTATACGCAGTATTTT. Its translation: CASSPGLAGLYTQYF.

This clone occurred once. The V call is TRBV9, the J call TRBJ2-1; D might be TRBD1 (6 bases). Germline V gene data show CDR1 as SGDLS and CDR2 as YYNGEE. V lost 0 bases and J 9 bases, leaving 10 bases between the germline ends. CDR3 length: 13 amino acids. The CDR3 nucleotides are TGTGCCAGCAGCGTAGAGGGGGTTGGTGAGCAGTTCTTC. Its protein product is CASSVEGVGEQFF.

This clone appeared once. The chain carries TRBV4-3 and TRBJ1-5, with D hard to call. There are 15 residues in the CDR3. The V gene's germline CDR1 is LGHNA and CDR2 YSLEER. Trimming stripped 0 bases from V and 4 bases from J, with 10 bases between. The CDR3 here is CASSQDGRRNQPQHF. The CDR3 nucleotides read TGCGCCAGCAGCCAAGATGGGAGACGGAATCAGCCCCAGCATTTT.

This rearrangement joins TRBV29-1 to TRBJ2-5; the match to TRBD2 covers 11 bases. V gave up 0 bases and J gave up 1 base; unmatched junction bases: 1. Germline lookup yields CDR1 SQVTM and CDR2 ANQGSEA. This CDR3 spans 15 amino acids. The CDR3, as DNA: TGCAGCGTTGAAGAGGGACTAGCGGCCCAAGAGACCCAGTACTTC. This sequence encodes CSVEEGLAAQETQYF. The whole variable domain, remainder taken from reference TRBV29-1 and TRBJ2-5, is SAVISQKPSRDICQRGTSLTIQCQVDSQVTMMFWYRQQPGQSLTLIATANQGSEATYESGFVIDKFPISRPNLTFSTLTVSNMSPEDSSIYLCSVEEGLAAQETQYFGPGTRLLVL.

This chain uses TRBV6-5 with TRBJ2-7; TRBD2 is a possible D gene (6 bases). Trimming stripped 2 bases from V and 5 bases from J, with 16 bases between. The CDR3 runs 15 residues. In germline, CDR1 is MNHEY, CDR2 SVGAGI. CDR3 sequence: CASSYARRGGHEQYF. In nucleotides, the CDR3 is TGTGCCAGCAGTTACGCCAGGCGGGGCGGGCACGAGCAGTACTTC.

The CDR3 here is CASRNPGGTEAFF. The CDR3 region has the DNA TGTGCCAGCAGAAATCCGGGGGGCACTGAAGCTTTCTTT. The chain uses TRBV7-9 and TRBJ1-1, with D maybe TRBD1 (5 bases). The CDR3 runs to 13 residues. CDR1 is SEHNR, CDR2 FQNEAQ, per germline (reference sequence). V gave up 6 bases and J gave up 4 bases, with 12 bases separating them.

The rearrangement uses TRBV29-1 and TRBJ1-4; 7 bases map to TRBD1. V was clipped by 5 bases and J by 5 bases; unmatched bases: 14. The CDR3 spans 16 residues. Germline-derived CDR1 and CDR2 are SQVTM and ANQGSEA. The CDR3 is CSVQSTGWRSNEKLFF. The CDR3 DNA follows: TGCAGCGTTCAATCGACAGGGTGGCGGTCAAATGAAAAACTGTTTTTT.

V gene TRBV11-2 combines with J gene TRBJ2-7, with unresolved D. Looked up from germline, CDR1 is SGHAT and CDR2 is FQNNGV. The length of the CDR3 is 14 residues. Trimming pared 1 base from V and 5 bases from J, leaving 12 bases between. CDR3 sequence: CASSLAGLLDEQYF. DNA for the CDR3: TGTGCCAGCAGCTTAGCGGGCCTGTTAGACGAGCAGTACTTC.

The chain has TRBV5-1 and TRBJ2-1; TRBD2 agrees at 9 bases. V was clipped by 4 bases and J by 10 bases; unmatched bases: 3. CDR1 is SGHRS and CDR2 is YFSETQ in the germline V gene. The CDR3 loop spans 12 amino acids. DNA of the CDR3: TGCGCCAGCAGCCTCAGCGGGAGGGAGCAGTTCTTC. This sequence encodes CASSLSGREQFF.

Here the CDR3 DNA reads TGTGCCAGCAGTCAAGGGAACCCCTACGAGCAGTACTTC. Its translation is CASSQGNPYEQYF. The chain combines TRBV6-6 with TRBJ2-7, with D hard to call. The CDR3 runs 13 residues. V dropped 5 bases and J dropped 2 bases, with 10 bases sitting between them. Germline V lookup: CDR1 MNHNY, CDR2 SVGAGI (reference sequence).

CDR3 in amino acids: CASSDRTYQETQYF. In nucleotides, the CDR3 is TGTGCCAGCAGTGACCGGACGTACCAAGAGACCCAGTACTTC. The chain employs TRBV2 and TRBJ2-5; D gene ambiguous. The CDR3 is made up of 14 amino acids. Germline V gene sequence: CDR1 SNHLY, CDR2 FYNNEI. V was shortened by 3 bases and J by 0 bases, with 8 bases between the two germline ends.

This clone was picked up one time. The chain carries TRBV5-1 and TRBJ1-2; D unclear. Per germline, CDR1 SGHRS and CDR2 YFSETQ. Trimming left V 4 bases short and J 0 bases short, with 7 bases between. CDR3 length equals 13 residues. In nucleotides, the CDR3 is TGCGCCAGCAGCCCGGTAGCTAACTATGGCTACACCTTC. Translated, it gives CASSPVANYGYTF.

As regards this clone: The junction departs from the called germline gene at one end, perhaps through a read error. The V gene is TRBV18, the J gene TRBJ1-5; D gene uncertain. This CDR3 has 15 amino acids. Germline V gene sequence: CDR1 KGHSH, CDR2 LQKENI. The CDR3 coding sequence is TGTGCCAACTCACCACTGTCAGGCTCGAATCAGCCCCAGCATTTT. Its protein is CANSPLSGSNQPQHF. The full variable domain, rest sourced from reference TRBV18 and TRBJ1-5, is NAGVMQNPRHLVRRRGQEARLRCSPMKGHSHVYWYRQLPEEGLKFMVYLQKENIIDESGMPKERFSAEFPKEGPSILRIQQVVRGDSAAYFCANSPLSGSNQPQHFGDGTRLSIL.

The chain recombines TRBV5-4 with TRBJ2-1, with 10 bases identical to TRBD1. The CDR3 has 16 amino acids. CDR1 and CDR2 (germline): SGHNT, YYREEE (reference sequence). Trimming cost V 0 bases and J 7 bases; bases outside gene matches: 7. The CDR3 spells CASSLARDRGRNEQFF. CDR3 nucleotide sequence: TGTGCCAGCAGCTTGGCAAGGGACAGGGGACGTAATGAGCAGTTCTTC. The full variable domain, in which reference TRBV5-4 and TRBJ2-1 provide the parts outside the CDR3, is ETGVTQSPTHLIKTRGQQVTLRCSSQSGHNTVSWYQQALGQGPQFIFQYYREEENGRGNFPPRFSGLQFPNYSSELNVNALELDDSALYLCASSLARDRGRNEQFFGPGTRLTVL.

The gene calls are TRBV19 and TRBJ2-7; TRBD1 agrees at 9 bases. Trimming cost V 4 bases and J 7 bases; bases outside gene matches: 5. Per germline, CDR1 LNHDA and CDR2 SQIVND (reference sequence). CDR3 length equals 13 residues. In nucleotides, the CDR3 is TGTGCCAGTAGTAAGGGACAGGGTGTTGAGCAGTACTTC. It specifies CASSKGQGVEQYF.

V gene TRBV7-2 combines with J gene TRBJ2-7, with TRBD1 matching 8 bases. Unmatched junction bases numbered 5, after V lost 4 bases and J lost 6 bases. The CDR3 loop spans 13 amino acids. From germline, CDR1 is SGHTA and CDR2 FQGNSA. The CDR3 DNA reads as TGTGCCAGCAGCTACACAGGGGGGTTCGAGCAGTACTTC. Its translation: CASSYTGGFEQYF.

The chain joins TRBV19 to TRBJ1-4, with TRBD1 identical over 8 bases. Germline V gene data show CDR1 as LNHDA and CDR2 as SQIVND (reference sequence). The length of the CDR3 is 15 residues. V was clipped by 5 bases and J by 8 bases; unmatched bases: 10. The CDR3 nucleotides read TGTGCCAGTAGTGGTACAGGGGGTATTGGAGAAAAACTGTTTTTT. This gives the protein CASSGTGGIGEKLFF.

DNA for the CDR3: TGTGCCAGCAGCTTAGCCAGAAGCTACACCGGGGAGCTGTTTTTT. Translated, it gives CASSLARSYTGELFF. This rearrangement joins TRBV7-6 to TRBJ2-2; D is unclear. CDR3 length: 15 residues. The germline V and J ends were trimmed by 0 bases and 3 bases, with 8 bases remaining between them. Per germline, CDR1 SGHVS and CDR2 FNYEAQ.

Comment on this clone: This clone may be a read error of a much larger clone one base away. The sample contains more than one DNA sequence encoding this CDR3. The chain employs TRBV7-2 and TRBJ2-3; weak D call: TRBD2 (5 bases). Germline CDR1 reads SGHTA; CDR2 reads FQGNSA. V lost 0 bases and J 2 bases, leaving 6 bases between the germline ends. The CDR3 is made up of 14 amino acids. In DNA, the CDR3 is TGTGCCAGCAGCTTAGCCGGGAACACAGATACGCAGTATTTT. Translating it yields CASSLAGNTDTQYF.

The J gene is TRBJ2-7, the V gene TRBV15; TRBD1 might be the D (5 bases). Germline V CDR1 and CDR2: LNHNV, YYDKDF (reference sequence). V was cut by 0 bases and J by 2 bases, with 14 bases left in between. The CDR3 extends over 16 amino acids. The CDR3 here is CATSRDHRTFTYEQYF. In nucleotides, the CDR3 is TGTGCCACCAGCAGAGATCACCGGACATTCACCTACGAGCAGTACTTC.

The V gene is TRBV28, the J gene TRBJ2-7; no reliable D call. Germline values: CDR1 MDHEN, CDR2 SYDVKM. V was cut by 7 bases and J by 7 bases, with 14 bases left in between. This CDR3 contains 12 residues. CDR3 region: CASNPRPGEQYF. The CDR3 bases are TGTGCCAGCAACCCTCGCCCCGGGGAGCAGTACTTC.

The chain employs TRBV27 and TRBJ2-5; TRBD2 agrees at 7 bases. This CDR3 spans 15 amino acids. The germline CDR1 and CDR2 sequences are MNHEY and SMNVEV (reference sequence). V was pared by 6 bases and J by 0 bases, with 7 bases of the junction left unmatched. The CDR3 nucleotides read TGTGCCAGCAGGCCAGGGACTACGTACCAAGAGACCCAGTACTTC. It codes for CASRPGTTYQETQYF.

The chain has TRBV5-6 and TRBJ2-1, with D perhaps matching TRBD2 (5 bases). The CDR3 sequence is 15 residues long. CDR1 is SGHDT, CDR2 YYEEEE, per germline. V gave up 1 base and J gave up 9 bases, with 17 bases separating them. The CDR3 sequence is CASSLRFSAITEQFF. CDR3 sequence (DNA): TGTGCCAGCAGCTTGCGGTTTAGCGCTATTACTGAGCAGTTCTTC.

V gene TRBV18 combines with J gene TRBJ1-1, with TRBD1 matching over 7 bases. The length of the CDR3 is 13 residues. Germline trimming cut 4 bases from V and 7 bases from J; bases unmatched to any gene: 6. Germline CDR1 and CDR2: KGHSH and LQKENI. CDR3 coding DNA: TGTGCCAGCTCACGGGACAGAGAAAATGAAGCTTTCTTT. This sequence encodes CASSRDRENEAFF.

CDR3 protein: CAISLGGPDTQYF. CDR3 sequence (DNA): TGTGCCATCAGTTTAGGGGGTCCCGATACGCAGTATTTT. This rearrangement joins TRBV10-3 to TRBJ2-3; possible D gene TRBD1, 6 bases. The CDR3 sequence is 13 residues long. V lost 5 bases to trimming and J lost 6 bases, with 12 bases between them. CDR1 is ENHRY, CDR2 SYGVKD, per germline.

The chain couples TRBV29-1 to TRBJ1-3; a possible D gene is TRBD1 (5 bases). Trimming shortened V by 6 bases and J by 0 bases, and 12 bases separated the two germline ends. The CDR3 has 14 amino acids. Germline loops: CDR1 SQVTM, CDR2 ANQGSEA. The DNA of the CDR3 is TGCAGCGTCGGCCAGGGACTCTCTGGAAACACCATATATTTT. This sequence encodes CSVGQGLSGNTIYF.

This chain connects TRBV5-4 to TRBJ2-7; D is uncertain. The CDR3 consists of 13 residues. Per the germline V gene, CDR1 is SGHNT and CDR2 is YYREEE (reference sequence). The V gene lost 3 bases and the J gene lost 5 bases, with 12 bases spanning the gap. Written as DNA, the CDR3 is TGTGCCAGCAGCTCCAAGGGCCTCGACGAGCAGTACTTC. Protein product: CASSSKGLDEQYF.

The chain has TRBV27 and TRBJ2-2; the match to TRBD1 covers 7 bases. Germline V gene sequence: CDR1 MNHEY, CDR2 SMNVEV (reference sequence). Trimming took 4 bases from V and 5 from J; bases not matched to a gene: 7. CDR3 length equals 15 residues. The CDR3 loop reads CASSSDRAWTGELFF. Here the CDR3 DNA reads TGTGCCAGCAGTTCAGACAGGGCTTGGACCGGGGAGCTGTTTTTT.

V gene TRBV28 combines with J gene TRBJ2-5, with TRBD2 matching over 7 bases. Germline CDR1 and CDR2: MDHEN and SYDVKM. This CDR3 is built from 15 residues. After removal of 6 bases from V and 0 bases from J, the junction contained 7 bases not matched to a gene. This CDR3 is CASSSLGGYQETQYF. The CDR3 bases are TGTGCCAGCAGCTCCCTCGGGGGGTACCAAGAGACCCAGTACTTC.

The chain has TRBV27 and TRBJ2-5; possibly TRBD1 or TRBD2 for D (6 bases each). Germline values: CDR1 MNHEY, CDR2 SMNVEV (reference sequence). Trimming stripped 3 bases from V and 4 bases from J, with 21 bases between. The CDR3 has 17 residues. The chain's CDR3 is CASSFSPGGRPGETQYF. The DNA of the CDR3 is TGTGCCAGCAGTTTCTCCCCCGGGGGCCGCCCGGGAGAGACCCAGTACTTC.

This chain connects TRBV19 to TRBJ2-1; 16 bases agree with TRBD2. The length of the CDR3 is 17 residues. Per germline, CDR1 LNHDA and CDR2 SQIVND (reference sequence). V was clipped by 5 bases and J by 7 bases; unmatched bases: 8. The CDR3 nucleotides are TGTGCCAGTAGTGTTCCGGGACTAGCGGGAGGGCGGAATGAGCAGTTCTTC. Its translation is CASSVPGLAGGRNEQFF.